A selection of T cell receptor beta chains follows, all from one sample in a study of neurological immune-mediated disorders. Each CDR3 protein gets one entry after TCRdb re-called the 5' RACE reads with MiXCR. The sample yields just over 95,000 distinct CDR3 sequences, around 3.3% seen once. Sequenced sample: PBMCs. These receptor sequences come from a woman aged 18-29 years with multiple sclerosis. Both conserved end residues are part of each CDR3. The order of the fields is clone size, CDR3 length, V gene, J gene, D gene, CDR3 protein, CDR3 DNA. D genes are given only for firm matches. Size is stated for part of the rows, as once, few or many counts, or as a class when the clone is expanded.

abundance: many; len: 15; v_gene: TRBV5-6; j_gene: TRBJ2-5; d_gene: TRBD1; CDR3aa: CASSSGQGARETQYF; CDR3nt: TGTGCCAGCAGCTCGGGACAGGGGGCTCGAGAGACCCAGTACTTC
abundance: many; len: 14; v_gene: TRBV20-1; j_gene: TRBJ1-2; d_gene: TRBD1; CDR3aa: CSARPPGQAYGYTF; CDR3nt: TGCAGTGCCAGACCACCAGGACAGGCCTACGGCTACACCTTC
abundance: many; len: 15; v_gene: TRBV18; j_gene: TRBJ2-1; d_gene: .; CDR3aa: CASSPLGTAYNEQFF; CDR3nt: TGTGCCAGCTCACCGCTTGGGACGGCCTACAATGAGCAGTTCTTC
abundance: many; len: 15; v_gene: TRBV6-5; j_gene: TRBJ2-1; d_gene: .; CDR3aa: CASSYSRAPYNEQFF; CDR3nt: TGTGCCAGCAGTTATAGTCGGGCCCCCTACAATGAGCAGTTCTTC
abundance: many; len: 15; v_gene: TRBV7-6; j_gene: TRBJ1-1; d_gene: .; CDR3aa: CASSLTKGSQTEAFF; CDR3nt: TGTGCCAGCAGCTTAACAAAAGGCAGCCAGACTGAAGCTTTCTTT
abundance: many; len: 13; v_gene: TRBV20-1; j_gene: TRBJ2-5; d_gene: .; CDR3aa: CSATDTYQETQYF; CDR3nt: TGCAGTGCTACGGACACCTACCAAGAGACCCAGTACTTC
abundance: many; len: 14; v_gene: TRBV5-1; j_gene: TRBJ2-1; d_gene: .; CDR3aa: CASSFKGVENEQFF; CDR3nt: TGCGCCAGCAGCTTCAAAGGGGTTGAGAATGAGCAGTTCTTC
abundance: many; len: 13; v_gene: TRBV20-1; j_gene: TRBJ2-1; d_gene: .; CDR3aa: CSAHRSSYNEQFF; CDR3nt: TGCAGTGCCCACAGGAGCTCCTACAATGAGCAGTTCTTC
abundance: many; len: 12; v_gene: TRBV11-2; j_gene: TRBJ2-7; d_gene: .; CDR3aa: CASSLLAYEQYF; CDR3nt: TGTGCCAGCAGCTTATTGGCCTACGAGCAGTACTTC
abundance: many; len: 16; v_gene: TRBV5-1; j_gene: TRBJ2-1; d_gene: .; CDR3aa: CASSLDVGPPLNEQFF; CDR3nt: TGCGCCAGCAGCTTGGATGTGGGCCCCCCCCTCAATGAGCAGTTCTTC
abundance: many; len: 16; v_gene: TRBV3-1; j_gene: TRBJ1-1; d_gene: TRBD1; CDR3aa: CASSQGMTTGVTEAFF; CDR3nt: TGTGCCAGCAGCCAAGGCATGACTACAGGGGTCACTGAAGCTTTCTTT
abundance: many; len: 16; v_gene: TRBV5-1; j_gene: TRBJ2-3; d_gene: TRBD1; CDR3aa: CASSLATGVFADTQYF; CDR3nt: TGCGCCAGCAGCTTAGCCACAGGGGTTTTTGCAGATACGCAGTATTTT
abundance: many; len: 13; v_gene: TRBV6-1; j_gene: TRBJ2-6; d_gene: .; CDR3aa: CASRTAGANVLTF; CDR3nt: TGTGCCAGCCGGACAGCCGGGGCCAACGTCCTGACTTTC
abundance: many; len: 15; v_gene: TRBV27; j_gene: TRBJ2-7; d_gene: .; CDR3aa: CASSLSRSFSYEQYF; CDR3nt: TGTGCCAGCAGTTTAAGCAGGAGCTTCTCCTACGAGCAGTACTTC
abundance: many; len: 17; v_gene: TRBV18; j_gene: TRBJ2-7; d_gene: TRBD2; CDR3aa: CATSGVAGVAPSYEQYF; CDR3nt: TGTGCCACCAGCGGGGTAGCGGGGGTTGCCCCTTCCTACGAGCAGTACTTC
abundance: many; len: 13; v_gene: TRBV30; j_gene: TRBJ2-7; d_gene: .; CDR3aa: CAWTASPADEQYF; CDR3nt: TGTGCCTGGACCGCGTCGCCGGCGGACGAGCAGTACTTC
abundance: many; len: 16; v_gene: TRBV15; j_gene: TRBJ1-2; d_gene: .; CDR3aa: CATSRVGVGAGRGYTF; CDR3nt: TGTGCCACCAGCAGAGTCGGCGTCGGCGCAGGGAGAGGCTACACCTTC
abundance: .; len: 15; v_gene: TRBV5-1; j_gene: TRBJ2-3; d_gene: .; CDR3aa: CASRRQASSTDTQYF; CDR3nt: TGCGCCAGCAGGAGACAGGCCTCTAGCACAGATACGCAGTATTTT
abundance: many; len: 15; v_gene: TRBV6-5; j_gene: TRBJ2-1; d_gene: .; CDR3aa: CASSYSGDSYNEQFF; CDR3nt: TGTGCCAGCAGTTACTCCGGGGACTCCTACAATGAGCAGTTCTTC
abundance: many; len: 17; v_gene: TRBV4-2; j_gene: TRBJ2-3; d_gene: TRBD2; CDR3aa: CASSQPRAGGLTDTQYF; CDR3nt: TGTGCCAGCAGCCAGCCCCGAGCGGGGGGGCTGACAGATACGCAGTATTTT
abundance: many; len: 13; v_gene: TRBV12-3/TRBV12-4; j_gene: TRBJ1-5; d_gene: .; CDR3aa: CASSPQRDQPQHF; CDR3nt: TGTGCCAGCAGCCCGCAGCGGGATCAGCCCCAGCATTTT
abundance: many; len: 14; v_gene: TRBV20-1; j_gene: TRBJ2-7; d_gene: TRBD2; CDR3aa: CSARRGTSLGEQYF; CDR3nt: TGCAGTGCTAGACGAGGGACTAGCCTCGGCGAGCAGTACTTC
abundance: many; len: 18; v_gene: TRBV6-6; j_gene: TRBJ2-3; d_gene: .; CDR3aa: CASTDHSPPGRYTDTQYF; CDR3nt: TGTGCCAGCACCGACCACAGCCCCCCGGGACGGTACACAGATACGCAGTATTTT
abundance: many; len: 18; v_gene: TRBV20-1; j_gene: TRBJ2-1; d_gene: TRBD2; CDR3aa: CSASSASDGGAVLDEQFF; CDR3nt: TGCAGTGCGAGCTCGGCCTCGGACGGGGGGGCGGTTTTGGATGAGCAGTTCTTC
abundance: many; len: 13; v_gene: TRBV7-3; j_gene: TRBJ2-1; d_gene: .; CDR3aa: CASSLGRVGEQFF; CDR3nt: TGTGCCAGCAGCTTAGGGAGAGTGGGTGAGCAGTTCTTC
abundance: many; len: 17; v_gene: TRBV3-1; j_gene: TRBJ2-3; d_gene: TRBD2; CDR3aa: CASSQDYGGAGPDTQYF; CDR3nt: TGTGCCAGCAGCCAAGATTACGGGGGGGCCGGGCCAGATACGCAGTATTTT
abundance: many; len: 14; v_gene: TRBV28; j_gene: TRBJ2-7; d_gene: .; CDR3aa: CASTEDVPSYEQYF; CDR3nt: TGTGCCAGCACCGAGGACGTGCCCTCCTATGAGCAGTACTTC
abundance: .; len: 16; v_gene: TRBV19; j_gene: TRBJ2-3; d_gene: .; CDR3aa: CASSYSRGSFTDTQYF; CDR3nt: TGTGCCAGTAGCTATTCCAGGGGTTCTTTCACAGATACGCAGTATTTT
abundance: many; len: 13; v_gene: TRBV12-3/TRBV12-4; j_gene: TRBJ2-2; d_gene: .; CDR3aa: CASSSRLGGELFF; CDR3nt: TGTGCCAGCAGTTCAAGACTAGGCGGGGAGCTGTTTTTT
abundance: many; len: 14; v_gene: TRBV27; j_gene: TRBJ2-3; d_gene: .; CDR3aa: CASSLLGEEDTQYF; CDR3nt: TGTGCCAGCAGTTTACTGGGAGAGGAAGATACGCAGTATTTT
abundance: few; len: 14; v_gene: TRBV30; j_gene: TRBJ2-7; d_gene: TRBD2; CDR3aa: CAWSVRGSLYEQYF; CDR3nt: TGTGCCTGGAGTGTCCGCGGGAGCCTCTACGAGCAGTACTTC
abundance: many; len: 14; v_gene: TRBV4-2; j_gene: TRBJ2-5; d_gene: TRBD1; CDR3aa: CASSQLGGEETQYF; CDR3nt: TGTGCCAGCAGCCAGCTAGGGGGCGAAGAGACCCAGTACTTC